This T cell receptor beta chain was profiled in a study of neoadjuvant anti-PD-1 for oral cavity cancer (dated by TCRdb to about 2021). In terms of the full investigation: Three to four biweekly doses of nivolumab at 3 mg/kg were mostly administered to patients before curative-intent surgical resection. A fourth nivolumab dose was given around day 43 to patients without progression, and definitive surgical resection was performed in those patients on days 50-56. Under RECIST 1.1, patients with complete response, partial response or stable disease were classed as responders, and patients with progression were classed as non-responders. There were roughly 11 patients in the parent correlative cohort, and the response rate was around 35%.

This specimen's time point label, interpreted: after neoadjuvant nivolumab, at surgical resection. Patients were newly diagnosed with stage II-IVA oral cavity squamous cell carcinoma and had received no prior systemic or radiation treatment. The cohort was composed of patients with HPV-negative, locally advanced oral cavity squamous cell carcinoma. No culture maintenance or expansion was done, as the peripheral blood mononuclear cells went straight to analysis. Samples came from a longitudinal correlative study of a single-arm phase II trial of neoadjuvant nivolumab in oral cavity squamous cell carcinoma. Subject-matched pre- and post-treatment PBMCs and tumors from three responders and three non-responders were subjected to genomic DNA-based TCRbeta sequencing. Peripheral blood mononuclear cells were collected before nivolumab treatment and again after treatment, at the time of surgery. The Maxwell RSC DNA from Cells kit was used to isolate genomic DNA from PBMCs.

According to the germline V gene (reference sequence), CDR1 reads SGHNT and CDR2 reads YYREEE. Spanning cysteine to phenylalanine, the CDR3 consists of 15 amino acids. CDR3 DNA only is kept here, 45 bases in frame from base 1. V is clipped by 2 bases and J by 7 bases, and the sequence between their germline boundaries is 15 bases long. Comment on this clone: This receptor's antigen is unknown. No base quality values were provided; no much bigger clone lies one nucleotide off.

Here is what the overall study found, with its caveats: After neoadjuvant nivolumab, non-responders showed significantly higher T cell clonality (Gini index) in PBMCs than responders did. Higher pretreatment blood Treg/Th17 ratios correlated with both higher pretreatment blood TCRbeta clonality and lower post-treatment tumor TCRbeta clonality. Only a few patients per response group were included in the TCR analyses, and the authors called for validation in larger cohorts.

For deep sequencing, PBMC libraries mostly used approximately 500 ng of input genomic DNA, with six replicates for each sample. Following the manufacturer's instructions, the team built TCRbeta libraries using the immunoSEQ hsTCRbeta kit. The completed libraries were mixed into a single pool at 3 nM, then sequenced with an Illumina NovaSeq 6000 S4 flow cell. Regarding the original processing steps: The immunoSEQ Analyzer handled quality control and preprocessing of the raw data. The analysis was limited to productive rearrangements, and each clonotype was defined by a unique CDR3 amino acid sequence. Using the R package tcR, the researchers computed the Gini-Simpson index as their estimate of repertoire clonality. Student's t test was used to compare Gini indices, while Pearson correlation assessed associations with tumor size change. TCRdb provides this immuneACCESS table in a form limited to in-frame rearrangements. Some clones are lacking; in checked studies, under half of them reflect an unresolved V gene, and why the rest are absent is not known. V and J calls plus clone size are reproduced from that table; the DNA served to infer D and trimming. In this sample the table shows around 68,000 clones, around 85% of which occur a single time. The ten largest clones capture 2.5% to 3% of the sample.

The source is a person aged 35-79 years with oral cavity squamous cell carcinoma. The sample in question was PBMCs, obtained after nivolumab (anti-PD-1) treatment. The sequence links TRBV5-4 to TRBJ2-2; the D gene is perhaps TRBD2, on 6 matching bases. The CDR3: CASSLMGGFDGELFF. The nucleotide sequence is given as TGTGCCAGCAGCTTAATGGGAGGCTTTGACGGGGAGCTGTTTTTT.